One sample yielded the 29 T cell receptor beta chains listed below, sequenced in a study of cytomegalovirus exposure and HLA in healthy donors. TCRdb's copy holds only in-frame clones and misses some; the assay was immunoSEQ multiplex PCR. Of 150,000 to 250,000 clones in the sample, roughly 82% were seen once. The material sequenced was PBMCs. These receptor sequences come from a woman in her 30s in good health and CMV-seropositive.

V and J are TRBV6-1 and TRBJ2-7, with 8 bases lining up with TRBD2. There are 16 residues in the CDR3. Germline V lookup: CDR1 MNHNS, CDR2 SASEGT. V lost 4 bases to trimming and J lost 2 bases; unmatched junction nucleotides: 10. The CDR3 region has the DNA TGTGCCAGCAGTGTAGGAGGACTAGCATTCACCTACGAGCAGTACTTC. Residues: CASSVGGLAFTYEQYF.

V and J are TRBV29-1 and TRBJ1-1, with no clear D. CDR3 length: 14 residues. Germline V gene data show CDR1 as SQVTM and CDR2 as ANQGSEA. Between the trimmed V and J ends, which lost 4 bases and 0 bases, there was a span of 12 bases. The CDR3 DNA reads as TGCAGCGTTGCAGAAAACCTAATGAACACTGAAGCTTTCTTT. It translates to CSVAENLMNTEAFF.

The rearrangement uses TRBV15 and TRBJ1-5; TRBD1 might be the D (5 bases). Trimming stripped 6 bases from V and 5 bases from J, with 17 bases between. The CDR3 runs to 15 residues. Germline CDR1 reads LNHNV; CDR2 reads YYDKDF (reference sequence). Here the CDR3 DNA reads TGTGCCACCAGTCCCACGACAGAAGCTCATCAGCCCCAGCATTTT. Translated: CATSPTTEAHQPQHF.

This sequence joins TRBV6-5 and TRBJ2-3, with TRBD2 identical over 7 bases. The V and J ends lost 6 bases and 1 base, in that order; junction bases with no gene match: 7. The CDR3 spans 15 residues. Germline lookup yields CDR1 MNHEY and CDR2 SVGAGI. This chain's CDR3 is CASRPGGEGTDTQYF. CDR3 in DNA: TGTGCCAGCAGGCCTGGGGGGGAGGGCACAGATACGCAGTATTTT.

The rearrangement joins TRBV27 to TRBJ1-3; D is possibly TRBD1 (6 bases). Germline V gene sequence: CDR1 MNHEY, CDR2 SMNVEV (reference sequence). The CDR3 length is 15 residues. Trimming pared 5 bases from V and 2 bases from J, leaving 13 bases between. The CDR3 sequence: CASSLQGQAGNTIYF. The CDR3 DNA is TGTGCCAGCAGTCTTCAGGGGCAGGCTGGAAACACCATATATTTT.

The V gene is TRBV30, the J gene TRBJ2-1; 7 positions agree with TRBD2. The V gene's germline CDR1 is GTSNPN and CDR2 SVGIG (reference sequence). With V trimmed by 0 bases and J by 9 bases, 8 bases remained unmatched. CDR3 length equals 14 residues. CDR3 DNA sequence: TGTGCCTGGAGTGTGGTGGGAGGGCCGGGTGAGCAGTTCTTC. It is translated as CAWSVVGGPGEQFF.

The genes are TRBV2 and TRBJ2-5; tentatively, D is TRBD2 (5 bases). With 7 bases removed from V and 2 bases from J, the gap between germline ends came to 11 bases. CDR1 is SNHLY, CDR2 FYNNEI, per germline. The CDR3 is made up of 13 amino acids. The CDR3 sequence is CASKMIAQETQYF. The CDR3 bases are TGTGCCAGCAAAATGATAGCGCAAGAGACCCAGTACTTC.

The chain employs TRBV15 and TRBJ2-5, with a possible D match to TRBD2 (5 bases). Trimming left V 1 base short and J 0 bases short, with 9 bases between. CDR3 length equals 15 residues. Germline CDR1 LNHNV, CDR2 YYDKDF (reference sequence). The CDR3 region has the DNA TGTGCCACCAGCAGAGTCACCGGGGACCAAGAGACCCAGTACTTC. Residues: CATSRVTGDQETQYF. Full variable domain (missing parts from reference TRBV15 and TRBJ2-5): DAMVIQNPRYQVTQFGKPVTLSCSQTLNHNVMYWYQQKSSQAPKLLFHYYDKDFNNEADTPDNFQSRRPNTSFCFLDIRSPGLGDTAMYLCATSRVTGDQETQYFGPGTRLLVL.

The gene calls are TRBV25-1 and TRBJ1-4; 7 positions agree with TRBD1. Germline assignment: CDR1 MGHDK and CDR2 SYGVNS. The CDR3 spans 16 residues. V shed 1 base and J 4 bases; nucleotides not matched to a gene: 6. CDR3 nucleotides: TGTGCCAGCAGTGAATCCCAGGGGACAGTTAATGAAAAACTGTTTTTT. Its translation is CASSESQGTVNEKLFF.

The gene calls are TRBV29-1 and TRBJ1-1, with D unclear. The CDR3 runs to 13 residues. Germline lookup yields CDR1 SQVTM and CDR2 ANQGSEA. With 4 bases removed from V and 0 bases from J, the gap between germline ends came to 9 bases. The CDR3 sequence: CSVAGELNTEAFF. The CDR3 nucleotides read TGCAGCGTTGCTGGGGAGCTGAACACTGAAGCTTTCTTT.

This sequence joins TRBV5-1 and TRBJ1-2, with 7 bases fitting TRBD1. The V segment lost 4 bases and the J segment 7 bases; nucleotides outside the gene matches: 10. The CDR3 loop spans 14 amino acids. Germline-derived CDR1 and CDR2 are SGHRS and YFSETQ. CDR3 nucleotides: TGCGCCAGCAGCCTTCTACGGGACAGCGGTGGCTACACCTTC. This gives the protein CASSLLRDSGGYTF.

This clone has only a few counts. The CDR3 region is CASSLGTGTDTQYF. Here the CDR3 DNA reads TGTGCCAGCAGCTTAGGGACAGGCACAGATACGCAGTATTTT. V usage is TRBV7-8 and J usage is TRBJ2-3, with D possibly TRBD1 on 6 matching bases. Per germline, CDR1 SGHVS and CDR2 FQNEAQ. With 1 base removed from V and 1 base from J, the gap between germline ends came to 6 bases. This CDR3 has 14 amino acids.

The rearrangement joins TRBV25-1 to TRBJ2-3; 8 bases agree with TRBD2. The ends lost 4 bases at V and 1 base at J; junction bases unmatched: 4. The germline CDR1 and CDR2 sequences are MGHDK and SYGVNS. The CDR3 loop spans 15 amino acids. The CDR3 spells CASSGSSGRTDTQYF. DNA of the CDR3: TGTGCCAGCAGTGGGTCTAGCGGGCGCACAGATACGCAGTATTTT.

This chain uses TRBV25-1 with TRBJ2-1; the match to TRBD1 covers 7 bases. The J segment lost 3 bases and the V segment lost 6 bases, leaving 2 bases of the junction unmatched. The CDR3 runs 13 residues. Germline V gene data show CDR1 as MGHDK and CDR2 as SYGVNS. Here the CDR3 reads CASSGTVYNEQFF. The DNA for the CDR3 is TGTGCCAGCAGCGGGACAGTCTACAATGAGCAGTTCTTC. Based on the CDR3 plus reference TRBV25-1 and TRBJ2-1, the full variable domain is EADIYQTPRYLVIGTGKKITLECSQTMGHDKMYWYQQDPGMELHLIHYSYGVNSTEKGDLSSESTVSRIRTEHFPLTLESARPSHTSQYLCASSGTVYNEQFFGPGTRLTVL.

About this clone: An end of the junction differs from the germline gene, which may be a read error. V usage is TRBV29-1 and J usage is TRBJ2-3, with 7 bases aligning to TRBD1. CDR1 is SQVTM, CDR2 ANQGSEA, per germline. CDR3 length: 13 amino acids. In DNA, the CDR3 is TGCAGCGTCGAAGGACAGGACACAGATACGCAGTATTTT. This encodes CSVEGQDTDTQYF.

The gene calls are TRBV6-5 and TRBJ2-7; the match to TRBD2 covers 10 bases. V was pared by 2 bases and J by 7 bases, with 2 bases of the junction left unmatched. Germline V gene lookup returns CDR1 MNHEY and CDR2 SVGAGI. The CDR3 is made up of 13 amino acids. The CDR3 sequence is CASSYGGLAEQYF. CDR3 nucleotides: TGTGCCAGCAGTTACGGGGGACTAGCGGAGCAGTACTTC.

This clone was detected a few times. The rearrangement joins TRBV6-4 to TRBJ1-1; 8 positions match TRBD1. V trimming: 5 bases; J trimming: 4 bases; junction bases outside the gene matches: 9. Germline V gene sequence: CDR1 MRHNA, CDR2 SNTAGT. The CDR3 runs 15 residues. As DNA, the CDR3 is TGTGCCAGCAGTCCTACCGGTACAGGGGGCACTGAAGCTTTCTTT. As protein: CASSPTGTGGTEAFF.

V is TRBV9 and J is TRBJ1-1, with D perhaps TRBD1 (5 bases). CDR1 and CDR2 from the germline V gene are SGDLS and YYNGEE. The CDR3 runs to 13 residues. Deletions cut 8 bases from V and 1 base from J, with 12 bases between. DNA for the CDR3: TGTGCCAGTTCCAGACAGCAGAACACTGAAGCTTTCTTT. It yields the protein CASSRQQNTEAFF.

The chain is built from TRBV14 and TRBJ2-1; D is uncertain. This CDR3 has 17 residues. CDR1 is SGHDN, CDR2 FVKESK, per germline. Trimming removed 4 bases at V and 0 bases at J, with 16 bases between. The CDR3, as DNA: TGTGCCAGCAGCCCCTCAGGATCGTTGAGCTCCTACAATGAGCAGTTCTTC. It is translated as CASSPSGSLSSYNEQFF.

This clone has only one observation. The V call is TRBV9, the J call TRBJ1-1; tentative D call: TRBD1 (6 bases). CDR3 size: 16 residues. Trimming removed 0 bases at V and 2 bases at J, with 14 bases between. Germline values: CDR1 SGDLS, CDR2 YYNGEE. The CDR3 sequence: CASSVADRWRNTEAFF. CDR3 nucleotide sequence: TGTGCCAGCAGCGTAGCAGACAGGTGGCGTAACACTGAAGCTTTCTTT.

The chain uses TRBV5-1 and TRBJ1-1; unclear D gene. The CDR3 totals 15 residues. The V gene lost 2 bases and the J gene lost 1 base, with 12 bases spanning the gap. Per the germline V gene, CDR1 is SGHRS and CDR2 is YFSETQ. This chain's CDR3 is CASSFEALPNTEAFF. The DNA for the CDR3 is TGCGCCAGCAGCTTCGAGGCCCTACCGAACACTGAAGCTTTCTTT.

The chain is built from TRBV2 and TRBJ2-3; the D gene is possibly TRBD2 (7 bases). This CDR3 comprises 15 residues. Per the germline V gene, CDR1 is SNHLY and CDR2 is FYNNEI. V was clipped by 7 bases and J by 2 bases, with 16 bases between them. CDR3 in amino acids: CASNVAGANTDTQYF. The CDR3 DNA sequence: TGTGCCAGCAACGTCGCGGGGGCCAACACAGATACGCAGTATTTT. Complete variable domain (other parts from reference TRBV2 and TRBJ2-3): EPEVTQTPSHQVTQMGQEVILRCVPISNHLYFYWYRQILGQKVEFLVSFYNNEISEKSEIFDDQFSVERPDGSNFTLKIRSTKLEDSAMYFCASNVAGANTDTQYFGPGTRLTVL.

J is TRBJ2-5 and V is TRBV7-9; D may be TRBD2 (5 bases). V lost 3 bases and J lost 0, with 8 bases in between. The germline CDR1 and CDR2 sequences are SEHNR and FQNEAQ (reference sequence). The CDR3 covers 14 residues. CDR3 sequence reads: CASSFRRDQETQYF. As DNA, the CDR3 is TGTGCCAGCAGCTTCCGGCGGGACCAAGAGACCCAGTACTTC.

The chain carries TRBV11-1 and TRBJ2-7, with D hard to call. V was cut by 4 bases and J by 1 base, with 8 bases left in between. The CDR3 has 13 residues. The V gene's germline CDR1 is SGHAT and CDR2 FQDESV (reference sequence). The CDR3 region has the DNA TGTGCCAGCAGCTCCACACCATCCTACGAGCAGTACTTC. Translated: CASSSTPSYEQYF.

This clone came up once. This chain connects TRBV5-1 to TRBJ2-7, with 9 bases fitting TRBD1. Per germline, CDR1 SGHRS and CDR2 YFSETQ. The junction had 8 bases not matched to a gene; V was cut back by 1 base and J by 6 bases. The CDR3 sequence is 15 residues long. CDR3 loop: CASSLTGTGPIEQYF. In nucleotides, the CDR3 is TGCGCCAGCAGCTTGACCGGGACAGGGCCGATCGAGCAGTACTTC.

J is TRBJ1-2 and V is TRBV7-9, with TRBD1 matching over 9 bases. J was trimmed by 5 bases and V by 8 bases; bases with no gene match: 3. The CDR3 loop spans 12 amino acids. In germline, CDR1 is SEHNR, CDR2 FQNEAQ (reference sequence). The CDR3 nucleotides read TGTGCCAGCGGACAGGGGATATATGGCTACACCTTC. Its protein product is CASGQGIYGYTF. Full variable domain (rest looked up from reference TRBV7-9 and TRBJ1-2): DTGVSQNPRHKITKRGQNVTFRCDPISEHNRLYWYRQTLGQGPEFLTYFQNEAQLEKSRLLSDRFSAERPKGSFSTLEIQRTEQGDSAMYLCASGQGIYGYTFGSGTRLTVV.

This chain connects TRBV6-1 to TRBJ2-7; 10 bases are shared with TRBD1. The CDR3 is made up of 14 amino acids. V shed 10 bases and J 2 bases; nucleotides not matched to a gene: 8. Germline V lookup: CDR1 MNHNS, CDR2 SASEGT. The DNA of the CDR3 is TGTGCCACCACCCGGGACAGGGGTACCTACGAGCAGTACTTC. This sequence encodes CATTRDRGTYEQYF.

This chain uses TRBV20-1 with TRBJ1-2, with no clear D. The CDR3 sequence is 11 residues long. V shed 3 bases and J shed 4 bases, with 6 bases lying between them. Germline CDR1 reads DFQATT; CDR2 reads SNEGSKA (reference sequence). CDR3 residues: CSASSGYGYTF. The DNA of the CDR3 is TGCAGTGCTAGCTCCGGCTATGGCTACACCTTC.

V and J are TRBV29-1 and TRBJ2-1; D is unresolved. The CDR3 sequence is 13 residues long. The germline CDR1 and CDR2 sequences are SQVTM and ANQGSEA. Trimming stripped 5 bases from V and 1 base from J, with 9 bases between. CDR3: CSVKRGSYNEQFF. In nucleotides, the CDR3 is TGCAGCGTTAAAAGAGGATCCTACAATGAGCAGTTCTTC.